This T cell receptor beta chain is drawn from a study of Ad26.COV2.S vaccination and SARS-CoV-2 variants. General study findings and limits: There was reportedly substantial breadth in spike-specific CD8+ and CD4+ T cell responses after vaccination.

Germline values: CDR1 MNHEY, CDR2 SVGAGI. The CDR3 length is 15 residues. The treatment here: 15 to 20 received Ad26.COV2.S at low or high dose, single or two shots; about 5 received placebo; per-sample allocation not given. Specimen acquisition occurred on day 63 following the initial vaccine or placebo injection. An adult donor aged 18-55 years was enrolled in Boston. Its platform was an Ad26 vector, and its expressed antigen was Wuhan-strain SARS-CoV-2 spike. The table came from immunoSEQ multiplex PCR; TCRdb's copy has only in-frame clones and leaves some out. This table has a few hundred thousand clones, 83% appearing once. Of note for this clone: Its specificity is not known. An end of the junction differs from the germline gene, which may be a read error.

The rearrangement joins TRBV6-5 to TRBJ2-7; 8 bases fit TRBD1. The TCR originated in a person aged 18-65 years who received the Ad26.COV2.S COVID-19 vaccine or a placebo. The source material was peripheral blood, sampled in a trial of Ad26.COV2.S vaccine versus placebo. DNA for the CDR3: TGTGCCAGCAGTGACTCCACAGGGGGTTTCGACGAGCAGTACTTC. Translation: CASSDSTGGFDEQYF.